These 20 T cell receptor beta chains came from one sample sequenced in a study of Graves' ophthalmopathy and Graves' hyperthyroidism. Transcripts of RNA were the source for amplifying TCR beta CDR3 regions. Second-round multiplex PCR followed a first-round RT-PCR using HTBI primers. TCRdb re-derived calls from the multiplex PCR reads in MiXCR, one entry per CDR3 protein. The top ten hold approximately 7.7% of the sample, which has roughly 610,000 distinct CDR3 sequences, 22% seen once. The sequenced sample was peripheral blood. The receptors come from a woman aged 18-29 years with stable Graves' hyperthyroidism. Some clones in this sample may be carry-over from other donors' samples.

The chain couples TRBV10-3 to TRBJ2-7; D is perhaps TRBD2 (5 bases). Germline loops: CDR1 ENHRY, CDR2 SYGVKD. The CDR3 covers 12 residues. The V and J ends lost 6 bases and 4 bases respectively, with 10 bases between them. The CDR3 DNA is TGTGCCATCAGCTCATGGACTTACGAGCAGTACTTC. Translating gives CAISSWTYEQYF.

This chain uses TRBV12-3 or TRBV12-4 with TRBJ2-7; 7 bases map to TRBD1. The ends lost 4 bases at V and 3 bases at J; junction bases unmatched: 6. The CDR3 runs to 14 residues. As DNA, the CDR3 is TGTGCCAGCAGTTATACAGGGGTCGTCTACGAGCAGTACTTC. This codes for CASSYTGVVYEQYF.

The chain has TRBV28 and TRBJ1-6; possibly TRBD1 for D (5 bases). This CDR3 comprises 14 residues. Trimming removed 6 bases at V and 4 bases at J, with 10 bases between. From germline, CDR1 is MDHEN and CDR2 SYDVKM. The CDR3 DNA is TGTGCCAGCAGGCGGAGACAGTATAATTCACCCCTCCACTTT. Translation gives CASRRRQYNSPLHF.

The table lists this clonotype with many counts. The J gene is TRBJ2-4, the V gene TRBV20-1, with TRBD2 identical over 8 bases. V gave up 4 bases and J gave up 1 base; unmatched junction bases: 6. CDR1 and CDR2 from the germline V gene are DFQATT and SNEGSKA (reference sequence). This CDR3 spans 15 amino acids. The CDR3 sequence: CSANPAGDAKNIQYF. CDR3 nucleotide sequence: TGCAGTGCTAATCCAGCGGGAGACGCCAAAAACATTCAGTACTTC.

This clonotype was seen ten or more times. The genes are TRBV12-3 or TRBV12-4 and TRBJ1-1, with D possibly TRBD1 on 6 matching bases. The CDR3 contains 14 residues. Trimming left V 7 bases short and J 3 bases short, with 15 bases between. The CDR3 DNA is TGTGCCAGCACCCTGAGGGGGGGGGACACTGAAGCTTTCTTT. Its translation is CASTLRGGDTEAFF.

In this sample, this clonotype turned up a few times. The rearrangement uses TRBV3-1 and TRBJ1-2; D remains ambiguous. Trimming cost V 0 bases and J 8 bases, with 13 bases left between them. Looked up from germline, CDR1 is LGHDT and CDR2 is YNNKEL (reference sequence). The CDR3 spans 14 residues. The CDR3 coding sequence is TGTGCCAGCAGCCAAGATTCGACGAGGAGGGGCTACACCTTC. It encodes CASSQDSTRRGYTF.

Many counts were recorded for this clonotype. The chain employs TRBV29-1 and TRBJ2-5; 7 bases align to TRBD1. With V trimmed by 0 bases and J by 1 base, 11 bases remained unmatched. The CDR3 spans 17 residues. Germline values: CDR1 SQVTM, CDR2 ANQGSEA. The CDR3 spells CSVEEIIDRAPQETQYF. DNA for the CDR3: TGCAGCGTTGAAGAGATAATCGACAGGGCCCCCCAAGAGACCCAGTACTTC.

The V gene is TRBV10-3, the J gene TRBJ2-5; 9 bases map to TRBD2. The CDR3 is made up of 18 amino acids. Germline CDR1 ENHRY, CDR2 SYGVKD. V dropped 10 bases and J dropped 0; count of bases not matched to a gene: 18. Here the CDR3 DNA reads TGTGCCACTCGGCCCCCGCAGACTAGCGGACGATACCAAGAGACCCAGTACTTC. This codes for CATRPPQTSGRYQETQYF.

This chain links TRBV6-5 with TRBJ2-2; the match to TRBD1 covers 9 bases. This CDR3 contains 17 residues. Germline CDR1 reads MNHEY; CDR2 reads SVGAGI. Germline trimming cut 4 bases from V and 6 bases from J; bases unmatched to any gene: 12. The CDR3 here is CASSSPGTGLLAGELFF. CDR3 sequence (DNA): TGTGCCAGCAGTTCCCCCGGGACAGGGCTCCTCGCCGGGGAGCTGTTTTTT.

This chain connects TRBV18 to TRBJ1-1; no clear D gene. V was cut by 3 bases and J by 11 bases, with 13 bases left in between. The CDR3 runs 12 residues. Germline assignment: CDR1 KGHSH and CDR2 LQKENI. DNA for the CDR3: TGTGCCAGCTCACCTCCCGACTCTGTTGCTTTCTTT. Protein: CASSPPDSVAFF.

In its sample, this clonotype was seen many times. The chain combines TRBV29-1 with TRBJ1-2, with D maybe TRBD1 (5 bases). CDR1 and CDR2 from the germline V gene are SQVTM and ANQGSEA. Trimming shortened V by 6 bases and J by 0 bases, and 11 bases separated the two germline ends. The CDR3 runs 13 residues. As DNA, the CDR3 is TGCAGCGTCGACAGCTATACTAACTATGGCTACACCTTC. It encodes CSVDSYTNYGYTF. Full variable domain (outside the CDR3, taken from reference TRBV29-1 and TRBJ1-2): SAVISQKPSRDICQRGTSLTIQCQVDSQVTMMFWYRQQPGQSLTLIATANQGSEATYESGFVIDKFPISRPNLTFSTLTVSNMSPEDSSIYLCSVDSYTNYGYTFGSGTRLTVV.

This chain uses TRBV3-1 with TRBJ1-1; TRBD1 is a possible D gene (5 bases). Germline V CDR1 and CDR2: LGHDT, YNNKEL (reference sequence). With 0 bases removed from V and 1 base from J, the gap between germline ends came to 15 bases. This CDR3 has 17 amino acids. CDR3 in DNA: TGTGCCAGCAGCCAAGAGAGGGTGAGGGGCCGGAACACTGAAGCTTTCTTT. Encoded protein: CASSQERVRGRNTEAFF. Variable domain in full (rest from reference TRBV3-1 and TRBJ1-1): DTAVSQTPKYLVTQMGNDKSIKCEQNLGHDTMYWYKQDSKKFLKIMFSYNNKELIINETVPNRFSPKSPDKAHLNLHINSLELGDSAVYFCASSQERVRGRNTEAFFGQGTRLTVV.

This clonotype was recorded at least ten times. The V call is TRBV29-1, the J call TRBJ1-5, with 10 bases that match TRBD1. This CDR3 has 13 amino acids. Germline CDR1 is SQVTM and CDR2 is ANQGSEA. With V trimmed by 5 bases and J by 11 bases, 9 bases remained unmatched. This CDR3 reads CSVPGQGGVSQHF. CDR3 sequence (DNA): TGCAGCGTTCCAGGACAGGGGGGAGTCTCCCAGCATTTT.

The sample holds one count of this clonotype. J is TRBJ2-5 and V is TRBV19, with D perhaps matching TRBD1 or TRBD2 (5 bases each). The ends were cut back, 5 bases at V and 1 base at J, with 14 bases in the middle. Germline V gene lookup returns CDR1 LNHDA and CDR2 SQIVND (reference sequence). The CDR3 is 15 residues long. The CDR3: CASSLGTTFQETQYF. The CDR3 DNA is TGTGCCAGTAGTCTCGGGACGACCTTCCAAGAGACCCAGTACTTC.

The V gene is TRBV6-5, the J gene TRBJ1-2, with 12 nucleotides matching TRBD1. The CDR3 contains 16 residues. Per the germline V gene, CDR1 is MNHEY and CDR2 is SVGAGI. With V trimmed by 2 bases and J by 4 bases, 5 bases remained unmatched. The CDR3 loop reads CASSYPGTGGFYGYTF. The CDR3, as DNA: TGTGCCAGCAGTTACCCCGGGACAGGGGGCTTCTATGGCTACACCTTC.

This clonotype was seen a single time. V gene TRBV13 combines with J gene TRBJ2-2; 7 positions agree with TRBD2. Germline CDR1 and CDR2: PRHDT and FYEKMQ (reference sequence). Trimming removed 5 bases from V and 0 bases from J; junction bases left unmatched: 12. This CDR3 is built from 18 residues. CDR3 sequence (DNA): TGTGCCAGCAGCCTCCCCTGGATGGGAGGGGCGAACACCGGGGAGCTGTTTTTT. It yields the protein CASSLPWMGGANTGELFF.

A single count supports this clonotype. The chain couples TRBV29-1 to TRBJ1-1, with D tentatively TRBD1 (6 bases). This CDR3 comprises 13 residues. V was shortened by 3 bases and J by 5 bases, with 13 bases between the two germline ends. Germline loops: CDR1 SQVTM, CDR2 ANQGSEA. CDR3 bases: TGCAGCGTTGACAGGGGAGGAAGAACTGAAGCTTTCTTT. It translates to CSVDRGGRTEAFF.

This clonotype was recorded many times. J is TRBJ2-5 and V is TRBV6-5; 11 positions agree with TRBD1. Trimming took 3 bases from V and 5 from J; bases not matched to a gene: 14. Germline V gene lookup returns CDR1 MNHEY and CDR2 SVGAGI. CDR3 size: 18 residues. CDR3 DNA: TGTGCCAGCAGTTATCCTCCCGCGAGGACAGGGGGCGCTGAGACCCAGTACTTC. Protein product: CASSYPPARTGGAETQYF.

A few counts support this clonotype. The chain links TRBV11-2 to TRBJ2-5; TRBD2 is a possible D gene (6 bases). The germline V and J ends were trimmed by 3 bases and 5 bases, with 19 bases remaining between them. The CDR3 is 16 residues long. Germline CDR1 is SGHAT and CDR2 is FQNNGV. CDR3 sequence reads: CASSLFRGGTWETQYF. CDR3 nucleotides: TGTGCCAGCAGCTTGTTCCGGGGCGGGACGTGGGAGACCCAGTACTTC.

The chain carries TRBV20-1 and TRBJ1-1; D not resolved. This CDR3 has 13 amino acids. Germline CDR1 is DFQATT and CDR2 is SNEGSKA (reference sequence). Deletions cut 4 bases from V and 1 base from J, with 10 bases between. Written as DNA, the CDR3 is TGCAGTGCTATGGCAGGTTCGAACACTGAAGCTTTCTTT. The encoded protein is CSAMAGSNTEAFF.